This T cell receptor (beta chain) is from a study of blood T cell repertoires in COVID-19. About the research overall: Sites across the United States, Italy and Spain contributed samples from acute and convalescent COVID-19. T cells, B-cell-depleted T cells, or PBMCs provided the cDNA or gDNA that served as material.

This CDR3 has 14 amino acids. The germline CDR1 and CDR2 sequences are ENHRY and SYGVKD. The V end was cut by 0 bases, the J end by 3 bases, with 8 bases between. Authors' data handling: Reference gene primer amplification gave nucleated cell count estimates. Measured with immunoSEQ multiplex PCR; TCRdb has only the in-frame clones, and not every one. The V and J calls and the clone size are those of that table, but D and trimming were determined from the DNA. The sample includes 95,000 to 150,000 clones, 90% seen only once; the top ten take 3.5% to 4.5%. Sequencing used peripheral blood. This clonotype was sampled from a woman aged 60-70 years with COVID-19, enrolled during active disease. The chain couples TRBV10-3 to TRBJ2-5; D is perhaps TRBD1 (6 bases). The CDR3 coding sequence is TGTGCCATCAGTGAGTCCAGGGGCGAAGAGACCCAGTACTTC. Amino acid sequence: CAISESRGEETQYF.